The rows below give T cell receptor beta chains drawn from one sample of a study of blood T cell repertoires in COVID-19. Using immunoSEQ multiplex PCR, the repertoire was profiled, and TCRdb retains in-frame clones only, with some absent. Of 26,000 or so clones listed, approximately 66% are singletons. Input material: peripheral blood. Receptors originate from a man in his sixties with active or convalescent COVID-19. CDR3s include the opening cysteine and the closing phenylalanine or tryptophan. A D gene is named only where the DNA matches it firmly. Clone size is stated in some rows and not others, as once, few, many or a class when expanded.

J gene | V gene | D gene | clone size | CDR3 protein | CDR3 DNA
TRBJ2-5 | TRBV5-1 | TRBD2 | - | CASSARTSGGETQYF | TGCGCCAGCAGCGCAAGGACTAGCGGCGGGGAGACCCAGTACTTC
TRBJ1-6 | TRBV9 | - | - | CASSVGRGDSPLHF | TGTGCCAGCAGCGTGGGACGGGGGGATTCACCCCTCCACTTT
TRBJ2-3 | TRBV27 | - | - | CASSWRGWDTQYF | TGTGCCAGCAGTTGGCGCGGGTGGGATACGCAGTATTTT
TRBJ2-6 | TRBV18 | - | - | CASSQQGAGANVLTF | TGTGCCAGCTCACAACAAGGGGCTGGGGCCAACGTCCTGACTTTC
TRBJ2-3 | TRBV19 | - | once | CASSMWRGLLSTDTQYF | TGTGCCAGTAGTATGTGGCGGGGACTCCTTAGCACAGATACGCAGTATTTT
TRBJ1-2 | TRBV6-5 | TRBD1 | - | CASSSFRGGNYGYTF | TGTGCCAGCAGTTCGTTTCGAGGGGGCAACTATGGCTACACCTTC
TRBJ2-7 | TRBV29-1 | - | few | CSVDRGDEQYF | TGCAGCGTTGATCGGGGAGACGAGCAGTACTTC
TRBJ2-5 | TRBV5-1 | - | - | CASSLGQGQQETQYF | TGCGCCAGCAGCTTGGGGCAGGGGCAACAAGAGACCCAGTACTTC
TRBJ1-4 | TRBV9 | - | few | CASSVGSAVLREKLFF | TGTGCCAGCAGCGTAGGTTCAGCCGTACTAAGGGAAAAACTGTTTTTT
TRBJ2-1 | TRBV5-5 | - | once | CASSLGPRVDYNEQFF | TGTGCCAGCAGCTTGGGCCCTCGGGTCGATTACAATGAGCAGTTCTTC
TRBJ2-4 | TRBV4-1 | TRBD2 | - | CASSQEIAGGAKNIQYF | TGCGCCAGCAGCCAAGAGATAGCGGGGGGCGCCAAAAACATTCAGTACTTC
TRBJ2-5 | TRBV12-3/TRBV12-4 | - | - | CASSPLSETQYF | TGTGCCAGCAGCCCACTTTCGGAGACCCAGTACTTC
TRBJ2-7 | TRBV5-6 | - | once | CASSFTSSEQYF | TGTGCCAGCAGCTTCACTAGCTCCGAGCAGTACTTC
TRBJ1-2 | TRBV7-2 | - | - | CASSPVPLQARRTNYGYTF | TGTGCCAGCAGCCCCGTACCTCTACAGGCCAGACGAACCAACTATGGCTACACCTTC
TRBJ1-2 | TRBV24-1 | TRBD1 | - | CATSDGTGVEGYTF | TGTGCCACCAGTGATGGGACAGGGGTTGAGGGCTACACCTTC
TRBJ2-1 | TRBV11-3 | TRBD2 | - | CASSLGFRAGRNEQFF | TGTGCCAGCAGCTTAGGTTTTCGAGCGGGAAGGAATGAGCAGTTCTTC
TRBJ1-1 | TRBV29-1 | - | - | CSVASNTEAFF | TGCAGCGTTGCATCGAACACTGAAGCTTTCTTT
TRBJ2-3 | TRBV5-1 | TRBD2 | few | CASSGGRAIDTQYF | TGCGCCAGCAGCGGCGGGAGGGCGATAGATACGCAGTATTTT
TRBJ2-7 | TRBV2 | - | - | CASTAGSYEQYF | TGTGCCAGCACGGCAGGGTCCTACGAGCAGTACTTC
TRBJ2-1 | TRBV7-2 | TRBD1 | - | CASSTDRGLDEQFF | TGTGCCAGCAGCACGGACAGGGGGCTCGATGAGCAGTTCTTC
TRBJ2-7 | TRBV10-1 | TRBD2 | - | CASSEGQRGSYEQYF | TGCGCCAGCAGTGAGGGCCAGCGGGGTTCCTACGAGCAGTACTTC
TRBJ1-2 | TRBV5-1 | TRBD1 | - | CASSSLTGYGYTF | TGCGCCAGCAGCTCCTTGACAGGGTACGGCTACACCTTC
TRBJ1-6 | TRBV5-6 | TRBD1 | - | CASSFRGQGVDSPLHF | TGTGCCAGCAGCTTTAGGGGACAGGGTGTGGATTCACCCCTCCACTTT
TRBJ2-3 | TRBV7-9 | TRBD2 | - | CASSQERGDTDTQYF | TGTGCCAGCAGCCAAGAGCGGGGGGACACAGATACGCAGTATTTT
TRBJ1-2 | TRBV6-1 | TRBD1 | - | CASSADRVGIGGYGYTF | TGTGCCAGCAGTGCAGACAGGGTAGGCATCGGGGGCTATGGCTACACCTTC
TRBJ1-5 | TRBV30 | - | - | CAWSLGQNQPQHF | TGTGCCTGGAGTTTGGGCCAGAATCAGCCCCAGCATTTT
TRBJ2-2 | TRBV2 | - | medium-sized | CASSGQGHTGELFF | TGTGCCAGCAGTGGGCAGGGGCACACCGGGGAGCTGTTTTTT
TRBJ1-1 | TRBV12-3/TRBV12-4 | - | once | CASSPGQYTEAFF | TGTGCCAGCAGTCCCGGACAGTACACTGAAGCTTTCTTT
TRBJ2-7 | TRBV28 | TRBD2 | - | CASSIPGGKGEQYF | TGTGCCAGCAGTATACCGGGGGGGAAGGGCGAGCAGTACTTC
TRBJ2-7 | TRBV20-1 | TRBD2 | - | CSASTPSGAAYEQYF | TGCAGTGCTAGTACTCCGAGCGGGGCTGCCTACGAGCAGTACTTC
TRBJ2-5 | TRBV5-6 | - | - | CASSFWGGALHF | TGTGCCAGCAGCTTCTGGGGGGGGGCCCTCCACTTC
TRBJ2-7 | TRBV6-4 | - | - | CASRKQGGHEQYF | TGTGCCAGCAGGAAACAGGGGGGGCACGAGCAGTACTTC
TRBJ1-2 | TRBV10-1 | - | few | CASTVPVNGYTF | TGCGCCAGCACCGTGCCAGTCAACGGCTACACCTTC
TRBJ2-3 | TRBV11-2 | TRBD2 | - | CASSPGLAGYTDTQYF | TGTGCCAGCAGCCCAGGACTAGCGGGGTACACAGATACGCAGTATTTT
TRBJ2-7 | TRBV2 | - | - | CASSRRPLYEQYF | TGTGCCAGCAGTAGGAGACCCCTCTACGAGCAGTACTTC
TRBJ1-1 | TRBV28 | TRBD1 | - | CASSLQGARTEAFF | TGTGCCAGCAGTCTACAGGGGGCTCGGACTGAAGCTTTCTTT
TRBJ1-2 | TRBV28 | - | few | CASSKTTGFSTF | TGTGCCAGCAGTAAGACCACAGGTTTTAGTACCTTC
TRBJ1-6 | TRBV7-2 | - | few | CASSIPGGQGGSPLHF | TGTGCCAGCAGCATCCCCGGCGGGCAAGGAGGTTCACCCCTCCACTTT
TRBJ1-2 | TRBV6-5 | - | - | CASRSGEANYGHTF | TGTGCCAGCAGATCCGGGGAAGCTAACTATGGCCACACCTTC
TRBJ2-1 | TRBV14 | TRBD2 | - | CASSLRLAGKSFF | TGTGCCAGCAGCCTCCGACTAGCGGGAAAGTCGTTCTTC
TRBJ1-2 | TRBV28 | - | - | CASEMAGLTYGYTF | TGTGCCAGCGAAATGGCGGGTCTGACCTATGGCTACACCTTC
TRBJ1-2 | TRBV5-8 | TRBD1 | - | CASRSRTGRGYTF | TGTGCCAGCAGAAGCCGGACAGGCCGGGGCTACACCTTC
TRBJ1-2 | TRBV4-1 | - | - | CASSPRGDYGYTF | TGCGCCAGCAGCCCTCGGGGGGACTATGGCTACACCTTC
TRBJ1-4 | TRBV29-1 | - | - | CSVEGLNGAFGKLFF | TGCAGCGTTGAAGGTTTGAATGGTGCTTTCGGAAAACTGTTTTTT
TRBJ2-1 | TRBV4-2 | - | few | CASSRETYNEQFF | TGTGCCAGCAGCAGGGAGACCTACAATGAGCAGTTCTTC
TRBJ1-4 | TRBV19 | TRBD1 | - | CARTHTGQLNEKLFF | TGTGCCAGAACCCATACGGGACAGCTTAATGAAAAACTGTTTTTT
TRBJ1-2 | TRBV12-3/TRBV12-4 | - | - | CASSLSGGGYTF | TGTGCCAGCAGCTTATCGGGTGGTGGCTACACCTTC
TRBJ1-1 | TRBV5-1 | - | - | CASSPLTQGSLKAFF | TGCGCCAGCAGCCCTTTGACCCAGGGCTCGCTAAAAGCTTTCTTT
TRBJ2-3 | TRBV27 | - | - | CASSLEAPNLGHEGDTQYF | TGTGCCAGCAGTTTAGAGGCCCCAAATCTCGGGCATGAGGGAGATACGCAGTATTTT
TRBJ1-2 | TRBV5-1 | TRBD1 | - | CASSSQGERGRGGYTF | TGCGCCAGCAGCTCCCAGGGCGAAAGGGGGCGCGGGGGCTACACCTTC
TRBJ2-1 | TRBV10-3 | TRBD2 | - | CAIGTPGLAGGRLYNEQFF | TGTGCCATTGGGACCCCGGGACTAGCGGGAGGACGGCTCTACAATGAGCAGTTCTTC
TRBJ2-5 | TRBV11-1 | - | - | CASSSTTIQETQYF | TGTGCCAGCAGCTCCACGACTATCCAAGAGACCCAGTACTTC